One sample yielded the 13 T cell receptor beta chains listed below, sequenced in a study of CD8+ T cells in alopecia areata (dated by TCRdb to 2017 to 2018). The library was built by means of the immunoSEQ multiplex PCR assay. RNA was extracted from all samples and reverse transcribed into cDNA, which served as template for TCR sequencing. TCRdb took this table from immuneACCESS and kept in-frame rearrangements with V and J called. Such tables lack part of the clones; where checked against another copy, unresolved V genes explain under half of the gap, and the rest is unexplained. The sample table lists 100,000 to 150,000 clones, almost 50% of them with a count of one. The ten most abundant clones make up about 19% of the sample. According to the study, the label for this sample's time point signals: baseline before oral tofacitinib. Sample: CD8+ T cells sorted from blood, taken at week 0. Receptors were obtained from a human donor with alopecia areata.

V and J are TRBV4-1 and TRBJ2-3, with 7 bases lining up with TRBD2. V dropped 4 bases and J dropped 1; count of bases not matched to a gene: 5. This CDR3 spans 15 amino acids. Germline CDR1 reads MGHRA; CDR2 reads YSYEKL. CDR3 coding DNA: TGCGCCAGCAGCCGCCGACTAGCAGGCACAGATACGCAGTATTTT. Translation gives CASSRRLAGTDTQYF.

This clone was picked up a small number of times. The chain uses TRBV15 and TRBJ2-3; 10 nucleotides line up with TRBD2. The CDR3 has 19 residues. V shed 0 bases, J shed 2 bases, and the junction held 11 bases outside the gene matches. Germline lookup yields CDR1 LNHNV and CDR2 YYDKDF (reference sequence). The CDR3 here is CATSRDSLAGREYTDTQYF. CDR3 DNA: TGTGCCACCAGCAGAGACTCACTAGCGGGGCGTGAGTACACAGATACGCAGTATTTT.

In its sample, this clone was seen a few times. The chain has TRBV11-2 and TRBJ2-2; TRBD2 matches at 11 bases. Trimming cost V 3 bases and J 5 bases; bases outside gene matches: 2. Germline values: CDR1 SGHAT, CDR2 FQNNGV. This CDR3 has 15 amino acids. CDR3 amino acids: CASSFLAGGTGELFF. The CDR3 DNA reads as TGTGCCAGCAGCTTCCTAGCGGGGGGAACCGGGGAGCTGTTTTTT.

The chain employs TRBV7-2 and TRBJ1-1; D gene unclear. Germline V gene sequence: CDR1 SGHTA, CDR2 FQGNSA. Deletions cut 5 bases from V and 4 bases from J, with 17 bases between. The CDR3 contains 15 residues. This chain's CDR3 is CASSAAGWVGTEAFF. CDR3 coding DNA: TGTGCCAGCAGCGCCGCCGGGTGGGTCGGCACTGAAGCTTTCTTT.

The rearrangement joins TRBV7-9 to TRBJ1-5, with D hard to call. CDR1 and CDR2 (germline): SEHNR, FQNEAQ (reference sequence). CDR3 length: 12 amino acids. V lost 2 bases, J lost 10 bases, and 9 bases lay in between. Here the CDR3 reads CASSLMDRPQHF. CDR3 bases: TGTGCCAGCAGCTTAATGGACCGACCCCAGCATTTT.

This rearrangement joins TRBV2 to TRBJ2-1; unclear D gene. The CDR3 extends over 13 amino acids. V dropped 1 base and J dropped 5 bases, with 6 bases sitting between them. CDR1 is SNHLY and CDR2 is FYNNEI in the germline V gene. The CDR3 protein is CASSEGRDNEQFF. In nucleotides, the CDR3 is TGTGCCAGCAGTGAAGGTCGGGACAATGAGCAGTTCTTC.

This clone showed up just once. The V call is TRBV30, the J call TRBJ1-2; 8 bases line up with TRBD1. CDR3 length: 16 amino acids. J was trimmed by 2 bases and V by 1 base; bases with no gene match: 9. Germline V lookup: CDR1 GTSNPN, CDR2 SVGIG (reference sequence). CDR3 coding DNA: TGTGCCTGGAGTGCCACCTTACGGACAGGGAACTATGGCTACACCTTC. It yields the protein CAWSATLRTGNYGYTF.

A few counts support this clone. V gene TRBV4-3 combines with J gene TRBJ1-3; unclear D gene. V was shortened by 1 base and J by 0 bases, with 7 bases between the two germline ends. This CDR3 spans 15 amino acids. The V gene's germline CDR1 is LGHNA and CDR2 YSLEER. Here the CDR3 reads CASSQGWFSGNTIYF. The CDR3 region has the DNA TGCGCCAGCAGCCAAGGGTGGTTCTCTGGAAACACCATATATTTT.

This rearrangement joins TRBV13 to TRBJ1-5; the D is unclear. Trimming took off 5 bases at V and 4 bases at J, with 6 bases between the two ends. The CDR3 contains 12 residues. Germline CDR1 and CDR2: PRHDT and FYEKMQ (reference sequence). CDR3 in amino acids: CASSKDNQPQHF. Here the CDR3 DNA reads TGTGCCAGCAGCAAGGATAATCAGCCCCAGCATTTT.

The chain's CDR3 is CASSFQGQGHEQYF. CDR3 coding DNA: TGTGCCAGCAGCTTTCAGGGACAGGGCCACGAGCAGTACTTC. This chain uses TRBV7-3 with TRBJ2-7, with 9 nucleotides matching TRBD1. Germline V lookup: CDR1 SGHTA, CDR2 FQGTGA. There are 14 residues in the CDR3. V shed 3 bases and J 5 bases; nucleotides not matched to a gene: 5. The full variable domain, completed using reference TRBV7-3 and TRBJ2-7, is GAGVSQTPSNKVTEKGKYVELRCDPISGHTALYWYRQSLGQGPEFLIYFQGTGAADDSGLPNDRFFAVRPEGSVSTLKIQRTERGDSAVYLCASSFQGQGHEQYFGPGTRLTVT.

This clone was seen only a few times. J is TRBJ1-1 and V is TRBV5-4; tentative D call: TRBD1 (6 bases). The CDR3 is 15 residues long. Germline V gene data show CDR1 as SGHNT and CDR2 as YYREEE (reference sequence). Deletions cut 3 bases from V and 2 bases from J, with 14 bases between. The CDR3 is CASSSRTAINTEAFF. CDR3 DNA: TGTGCCAGCAGCTCTCGGACAGCGATAAACACTGAAGCTTTCTTT.

V and J are TRBV29-1 and TRBJ2-7; D is unresolved. Germline V gives CDR1 SQVTM, CDR2 ANQGSEA. CDR3 length: 12 amino acids. V was pared by 5 bases and J by 0 bases, with 8 bases between. CDR3 amino acids: CSVLTSSYEQYF. In nucleotides, the CDR3 is TGCAGCGTTCTGACATCCTCCTACGAGCAGTACTTC.

This clone was seen more than once but under ten times. CDR3 bases: TGCGCCAGCAGCTCCCCAGGGGGGAAGGGCACTGAAGCTTTCTTT. As protein: CASSSPGGKGTEAFF. The chain uses TRBV4-1 and TRBJ1-1, with TRBD1 identical over 7 bases. Trimming removed 5 bases from V and 4 bases from J; junction bases left unmatched: 10. The V gene's germline CDR1 is MGHRA and CDR2 YSYEKL. The CDR3 consists of 15 residues.